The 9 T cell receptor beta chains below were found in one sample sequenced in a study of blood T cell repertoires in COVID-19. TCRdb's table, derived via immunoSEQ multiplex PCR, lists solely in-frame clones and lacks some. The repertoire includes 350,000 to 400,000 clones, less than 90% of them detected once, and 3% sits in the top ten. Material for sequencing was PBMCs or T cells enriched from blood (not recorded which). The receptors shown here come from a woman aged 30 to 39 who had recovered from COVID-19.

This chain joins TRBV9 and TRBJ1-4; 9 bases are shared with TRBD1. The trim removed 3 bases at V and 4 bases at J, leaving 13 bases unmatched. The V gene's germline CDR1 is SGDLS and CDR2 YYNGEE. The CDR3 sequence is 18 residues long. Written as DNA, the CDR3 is TGTGCCAGCAGCGGAACCACAGGGGGCCCTGAGTATAATGAAAAACTGTTTTTT. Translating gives CASSGTTGGPEYNEKLFF.

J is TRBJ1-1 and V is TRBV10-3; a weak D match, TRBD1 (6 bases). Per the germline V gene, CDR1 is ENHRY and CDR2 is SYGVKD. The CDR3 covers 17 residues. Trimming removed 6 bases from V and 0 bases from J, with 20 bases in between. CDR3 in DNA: TGTGCCATCAGCATAACTACAGGGAAATCCATGAACACTGAAGCTTTCTTT. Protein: CAISITTGKSMNTEAFF.

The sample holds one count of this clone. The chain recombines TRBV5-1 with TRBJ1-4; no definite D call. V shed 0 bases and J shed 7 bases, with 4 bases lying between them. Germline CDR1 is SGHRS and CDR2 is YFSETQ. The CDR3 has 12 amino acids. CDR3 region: CASSLDLEKLFF. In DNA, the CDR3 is TGCGCCAGCAGCTTGGATCTTGAAAAACTGTTTTTT.

The CDR3 here is CASSRAGTMANYGYTF. For the CDR3, the DNA is TGTGCCAGTAGTAGGGCAGGGACAATGGCAAACTATGGCTACACCTTC. The chain employs TRBV19 and TRBJ1-2; tentative D call: TRBD1 (6 bases). The CDR3 runs 16 residues. CDR1 is LNHDA and CDR2 is SQIVND in the germline V gene (reference sequence). V was trimmed by 4 bases and J by 2 bases, leaving 17 bases between them.

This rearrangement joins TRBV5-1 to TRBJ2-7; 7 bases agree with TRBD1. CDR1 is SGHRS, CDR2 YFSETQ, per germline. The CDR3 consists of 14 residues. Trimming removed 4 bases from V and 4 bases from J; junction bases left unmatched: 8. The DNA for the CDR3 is TGCGCCAGCAGCAACCGGGACAGCTTTTACGAGCAGTACTTC. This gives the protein CASSNRDSFYEQYF.

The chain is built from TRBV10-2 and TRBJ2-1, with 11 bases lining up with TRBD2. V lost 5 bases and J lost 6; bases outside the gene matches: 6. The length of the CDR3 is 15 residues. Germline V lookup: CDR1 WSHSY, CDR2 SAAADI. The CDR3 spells CASSKELAGVNEQFF. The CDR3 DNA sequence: TGCGCCAGCAGTAAAGAACTAGCGGGAGTCAATGAGCAGTTCTTC.

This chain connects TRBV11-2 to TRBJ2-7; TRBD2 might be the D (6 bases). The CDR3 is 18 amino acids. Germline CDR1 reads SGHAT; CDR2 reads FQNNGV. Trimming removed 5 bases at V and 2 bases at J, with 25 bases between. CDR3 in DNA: TGTGCCAGCAGCCCAATCGTTAGGCGTGGCGGGGCGCCCTACGAGCAGTACTTC. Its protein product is CASSPIVRRGGAPYEQYF.

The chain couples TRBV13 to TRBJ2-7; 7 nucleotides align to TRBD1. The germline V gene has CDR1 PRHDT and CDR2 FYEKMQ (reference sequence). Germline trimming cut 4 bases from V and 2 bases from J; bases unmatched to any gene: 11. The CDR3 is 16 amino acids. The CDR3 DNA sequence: TGTGCCAGCAGCTCATGGGACAGACAATTTCCCTACGAGCAGTACTTC. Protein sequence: CASSSWDRQFPYEQYF.

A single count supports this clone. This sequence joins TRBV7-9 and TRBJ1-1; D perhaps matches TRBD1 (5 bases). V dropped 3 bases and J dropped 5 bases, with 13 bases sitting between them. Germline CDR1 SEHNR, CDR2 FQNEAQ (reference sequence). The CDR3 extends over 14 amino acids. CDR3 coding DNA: TGTGCCAGCAGCTTTTTGGGGGGTGAGACTGAAGCTTTCTTT. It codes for CASSFLGGETEAFF.